What follows are 10 T cell receptor beta chains derived from one specimen sequenced in a study of response to subunit inactivated influenza vaccine. TCRdb reprocessed the RT-PCR reads via MiXCR and lists one record per CDR3 protein. The table has fewer than 800,000 distinct CDR3 sequences, approximately 14% seen once; the top ten hold 11%. The sequenced sample was PBMCs from blood, obtained about 11 days after vaccination. These receptors all stem from a man aged 50 to 60 who received an inactivated influenza vaccine.

This sequence joins TRBV3-1 and TRBJ2-7, with D unresolved. CDR1 LGHDT and CDR2 YNNKEL come from the germline V gene (reference sequence). With 0 bases removed from V and 2 bases from J, the gap between germline ends came to 14 bases. The CDR3 runs 16 residues. The CDR3 sequence is CASSQEGTFRAYEQYF. The CDR3 nucleotides read TGTGCCAGCAGCCAAGAAGGAACCTTCCGAGCCTACGAGCAGTACTTC.

The chain has TRBV7-9 and TRBJ2-7, with D hard to call. Trimming pared 1 base from V and 0 bases from J, leaving 16 bases between. The CDR3 totals 17 residues. Germline CDR1 SEHNR, CDR2 FQNEAQ (reference sequence). The DNA of the CDR3 is TGTGCCAGCAGCTTAGGGTTTGGTAGGCTTAGCTCCTACGAGCAGTACTTC. Translation gives CASSLGFGRLSSYEQYF.

V is TRBV9 and J is TRBJ1-1, with no clear D. Per the germline V gene, CDR1 is SGDLS and CDR2 is YYNGEE. Trimming pared 0 bases from V and 0 bases from J, leaving 9 bases between. This CDR3 region has 15 residues. The CDR3: CASSVVTVMNTEAFF. The CDR3 nucleotides read TGTGCCAGCAGCGTAGTCACGGTCATGAACACTGAAGCTTTCTTT.

This clonotype has just a few counts. The chain is built from TRBV18 and TRBJ2-1; 7 bases agree with TRBD1. V gave up 4 bases and J gave up 5 bases; unmatched junction bases: 14. Germline V gives CDR1 KGHSH, CDR2 LQKENI. CDR3 length: 17 residues. The CDR3 spells CASSHDTGAQLNNEQFF. CDR3 DNA sequence: TGTGCCAGCTCACACGACACAGGGGCACAATTGAACAATGAGCAGTTCTTC.

The chain is built from TRBV12-3 or TRBV12-4 and TRBJ1-1; 8 bases line up with TRBD1. V dropped 4 bases and J dropped 2; count of bases not matched to a gene: 3. CDR3 length: 14 amino acids. The CDR3 region has the DNA TGTGCCAGCAGTTGGGACAGGTTTAACACTGAAGCTTTCTTT. Protein product: CASSWDRFNTEAFF.

This clonotype was seen a handful of times. V and J are TRBV4-1 and TRBJ2-5; TRBD2 matches at 13 bases. The CDR3 extends over 16 amino acids. V lost 4 bases to trimming and J lost 2 bases; unmatched junction nucleotides: 4. Germline CDR1 reads MGHRA; CDR2 reads YSYEKL. The CDR3 loop is CASSPRTSGGQETQYF. In nucleotides, the CDR3 is TGCGCCAGCAGCCCCAGGACTAGCGGGGGACAAGAGACCCAGTACTTC.

The chain is built from TRBV3-1 and TRBJ2-7; 7 nucleotides agree with TRBD1. The J segment lost 3 bases and the V segment lost 4 bases, leaving 18 bases of the junction unmatched. The CDR3 covers 18 residues. The germline gives CDR1 LGHDT, CDR2 YNNKEL (reference sequence). The CDR3 region is CASSLSAIWTGGLYEQYF. CDR3 DNA: TGTGCCAGCAGCCTCTCCGCCATATGGACAGGTGGGCTCTACGAGCAGTACTTC.

This clonotype occurred a few times. V gene TRBV12-3 or TRBV12-4 combines with J gene TRBJ1-6; D remains ambiguous. The ends were cut back, 7 bases at V and 11 bases at J, with 15 bases in the middle. This CDR3 comprises 13 residues. The DNA of the CDR3 is TGTGCCAGCACCCTGGTAGGTCGGACACCCCTCCACTTT. Its translation is CASTLVGRTPLHF.

This clonotype showed up many times. The V call is TRBV5-1, the J call TRBJ2-7; 7 bases line up with TRBD2. Germline V gene sequence: CDR1 SGHRS, CDR2 YFSETQ. The CDR3 is 15 amino acids. V shed 4 bases, J shed 3 bases, and the junction held 10 bases outside the gene matches. CDR3 coding DNA: TGCGCCAGCAGCGTATTTGGGTCTAGCGGCTACGAGCAGTACTTC. Protein sequence: CASSVFGSSGYEQYF.

J is TRBJ1-2 and V is TRBV18; D not certain. The CDR3 runs 16 residues. Trimming pared 0 bases from V and 0 bases from J, leaving 11 bases between. The V gene's germline CDR1 is KGHSH and CDR2 LQKENI. CDR3: CASSPPPPGANYGYTF. CDR3 sequence (DNA): TGTGCCAGCTCACCACCACCCCCCGGAGCTAACTATGGCTACACCTTC.